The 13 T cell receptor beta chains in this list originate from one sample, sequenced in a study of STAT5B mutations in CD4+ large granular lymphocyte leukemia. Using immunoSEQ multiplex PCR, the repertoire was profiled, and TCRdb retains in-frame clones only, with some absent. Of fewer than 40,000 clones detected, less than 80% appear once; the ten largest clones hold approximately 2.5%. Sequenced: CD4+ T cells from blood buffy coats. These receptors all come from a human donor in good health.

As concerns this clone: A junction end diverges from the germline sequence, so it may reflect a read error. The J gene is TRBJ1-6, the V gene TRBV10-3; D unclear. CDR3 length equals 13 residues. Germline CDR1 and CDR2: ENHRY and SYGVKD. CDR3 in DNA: TGTGCCATCAGTGAGTCCTTTAATTCACCCCTCCACTTT. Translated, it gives CAISESFNSPLHF.

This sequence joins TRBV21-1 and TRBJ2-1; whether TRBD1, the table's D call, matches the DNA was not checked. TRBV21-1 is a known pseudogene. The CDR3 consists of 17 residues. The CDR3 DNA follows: TGTGCCAGCAGCAATTTTAAGGCAGGGCCTACCTACAATGAGCAGTTCTTC. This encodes CASSNFKAGPTYNEQFF.

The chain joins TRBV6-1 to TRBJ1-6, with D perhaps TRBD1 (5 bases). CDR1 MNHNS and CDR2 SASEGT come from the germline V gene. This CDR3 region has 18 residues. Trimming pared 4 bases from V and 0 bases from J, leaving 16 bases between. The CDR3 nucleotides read TGTGCCAGCAGTGGAAAGACAGAAACCTACTCCTATAATTCACCCCTCCACTTT. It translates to CASSGKTETYSYNSPLHF.

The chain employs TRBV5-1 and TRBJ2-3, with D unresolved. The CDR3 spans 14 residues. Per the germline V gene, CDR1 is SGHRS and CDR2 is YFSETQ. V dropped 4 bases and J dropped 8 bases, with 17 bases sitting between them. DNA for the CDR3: TGCGCCAGCAGCCCCGCTTCGGACGGACCTACGCAGTATTTT. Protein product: CASSPASDGPTQYF.

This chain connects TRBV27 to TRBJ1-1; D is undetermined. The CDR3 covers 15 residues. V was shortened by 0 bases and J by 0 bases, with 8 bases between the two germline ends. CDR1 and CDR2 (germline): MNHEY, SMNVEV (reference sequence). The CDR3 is CASSLSGNMNTEAFF. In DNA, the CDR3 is TGTGCCAGCAGTTTATCGGGCAACATGAACACTGAAGCTTTCTTT.

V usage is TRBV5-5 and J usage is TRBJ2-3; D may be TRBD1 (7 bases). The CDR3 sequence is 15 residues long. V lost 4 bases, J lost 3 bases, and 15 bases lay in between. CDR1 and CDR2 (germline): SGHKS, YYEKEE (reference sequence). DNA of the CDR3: TGTGCCAGCAGCCTCATACAGGGGAGGACAGATACGCAGTATTTT. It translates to CASSLIQGRTDTQYF.

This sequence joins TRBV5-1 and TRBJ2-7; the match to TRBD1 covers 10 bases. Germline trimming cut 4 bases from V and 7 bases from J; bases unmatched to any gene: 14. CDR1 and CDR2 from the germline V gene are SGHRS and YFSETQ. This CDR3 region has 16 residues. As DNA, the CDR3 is TGCGCCAGCAGCCTACCCGGAGACAGGGGGCTACAGGAGCAGTACTTC. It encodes CASSLPGDRGLQEQYF.

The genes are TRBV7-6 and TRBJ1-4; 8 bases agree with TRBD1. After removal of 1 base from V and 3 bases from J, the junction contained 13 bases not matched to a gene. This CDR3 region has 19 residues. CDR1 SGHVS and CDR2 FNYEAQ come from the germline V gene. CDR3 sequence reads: CASSLEALAVGQANEKLFF. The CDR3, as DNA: TGTGCCAGCAGCTTAGAAGCTCTGGCCGTGGGACAGGCTAATGAAAAACTGTTTTTT.

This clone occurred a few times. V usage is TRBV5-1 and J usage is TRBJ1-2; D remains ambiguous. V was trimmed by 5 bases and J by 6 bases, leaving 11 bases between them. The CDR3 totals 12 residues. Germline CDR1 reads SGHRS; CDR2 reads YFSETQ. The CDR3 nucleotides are TGCGCCAGCAGGCAGGAGTTGAATGGCTACACCTTC. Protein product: CASRQELNGYTF.

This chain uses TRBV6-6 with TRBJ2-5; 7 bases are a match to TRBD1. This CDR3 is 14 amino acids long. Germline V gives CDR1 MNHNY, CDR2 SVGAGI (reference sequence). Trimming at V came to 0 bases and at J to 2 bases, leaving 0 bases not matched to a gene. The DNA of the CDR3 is TGTGCCAGCAGTTACTCGACAGGGCAAGAGACCCAGTACTTC. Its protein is CASSYSTGQETQYF.

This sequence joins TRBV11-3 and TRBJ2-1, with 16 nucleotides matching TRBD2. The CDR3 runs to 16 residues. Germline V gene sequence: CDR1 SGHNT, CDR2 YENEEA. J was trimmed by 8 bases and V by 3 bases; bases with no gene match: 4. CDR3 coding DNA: TGTGCCAGCAGCTTGGGACTAGCGGGAGGGCGCGATGAGCAGTTCTTC. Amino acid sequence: CASSLGLAGGRDEQFF.

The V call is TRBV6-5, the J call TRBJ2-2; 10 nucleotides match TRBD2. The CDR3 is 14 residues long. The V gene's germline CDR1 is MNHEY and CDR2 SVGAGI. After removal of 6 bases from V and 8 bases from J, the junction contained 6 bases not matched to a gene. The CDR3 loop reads CASRRAGGFGELFF. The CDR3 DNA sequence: TGTGCCAGCAGACGAGCGGGAGGGTTTGGGGAGCTGTTTTTT.

CDR3 residues: CASSLYSSGYEAFF. CDR3 bases: TGTGCCAGCAGTTTGTACAGCTCCGGGTATGAAGCTTTCTTT. The chain has TRBV28 and TRBJ1-1; D remains ambiguous. The V gene's germline CDR1 is MDHEN and CDR2 SYDVKM. V was pared by 3 bases and J by 7 bases, with 15 bases between. There are 14 residues in the CDR3.